This T cell receptor (beta chain) is from a study of shared clonotypes between healthy human individuals. Points from the study as a whole: Memory subsets had estimated richness that was generally smaller than that of naive subsets.

V lost 5 bases to trimming and J lost 9 bases, with 11 bases between them. CDR1 and CDR2 (germline): LNHNV, YYDKDF (reference sequence). The CDR3 runs to 12 residues. Naive CD4+ cells were CD45RA-selected; the remaining cells were memory. With respect to this clone: Its antigen is undetermined.

Measured with immunoSEQ multiplex PCR; TCRdb has only the in-frame clones, and not every one. The data hold roughly 170,000 clones, with about 66% observed a single time. The sequence came from a man younger than 45 in good health. The chain carries TRBV15 and TRBJ2-1; D not certain. The sample was memory CD4+ T cells sorted from blood. Subset noted: CD45RA-negative fraction. The CDR3 nucleotides read TGTGCCACCAGCTTTTCGAGTCGTGAGCAGTTCTTC. It codes for CATSFSSREQFF.